These 27 T cell receptor beta chains were sequenced from one sample in a study of T cells after yellow fever vaccination. TCRdb re-analysed the 5' RACE reads in MiXCR, keeping a single row per CDR3 protein. This table holds about 320,000 distinct CDR3 sequences, around 10% found once. The sample was CD4+ T cells sorted from PBMCs, taken 45 days after the yellow fever booster vaccination. These receptors originate from a man aged 18 to 35 who received the YFV17D yellow fever vaccine.

This clonotype occurred many times. The V call is TRBV7-3, the J call TRBJ2-5, with 7 bases fitting TRBD1. V was clipped by 5 bases and J by 5 bases; unmatched bases: 5. This CDR3 has 13 residues. Looked up from germline, CDR1 is SGHTA and CDR2 is FQGTGA. CDR3 amino acids: CASSPEGAETQYF. The CDR3 nucleotides are TGTGCCAGCAGCCCCGAGGGGGCTGAGACCCAGTACTTC.

This clonotype was detected a few times. The V gene is TRBV5-4, the J gene TRBJ2-5; TRBD1 is a possible D gene (8 bases). V was trimmed by 1 base and J by 3 bases, leaving 10 bases between them. Germline CDR1 and CDR2: SGHNT and YYREEE (reference sequence). The CDR3 runs to 14 residues. Here the CDR3 reads CASSLTGGEETQYF. In nucleotides, the CDR3 is TGTGCCAGCAGCTTGACAGGGGGGGAAGAGACCCAGTACTTC.

The chain uses TRBV5-1 and TRBJ2-1, with D perhaps given as TRBD1 or TRBD2 (5 bases each). Germline V gene data show CDR1 as SGHRS and CDR2 as YFSETQ. Trimming removed 4 bases from V and 4 bases from J, with 24 bases in between. There are 18 residues in the CDR3. In DNA, the CDR3 is TGCGCCAGCAGCCAAACTACCCAGACGGGACCGCCATACAATGAGCAGTTCTTC. This translates into CASSQTTQTGPPYNEQFF.

This sequence joins TRBV5-1 and TRBJ1-1; D is unresolved. Germline V CDR1 and CDR2: SGHRS, YFSETQ. Trimming took off 0 bases at V and 1 base at J, with 10 bases between the two ends. The CDR3 contains 15 residues. CDR3 protein: CASSLAAFANTEAFF. CDR3 coding DNA: TGCGCCAGCAGCTTGGCTGCATTCGCGAACACTGAAGCTTTCTTT.

The V gene is TRBV12-3 or TRBV12-4, the J gene TRBJ2-5, with a weak D call TRBD1 (6 bases). Trimming stripped 5 bases from V and 5 bases from J, with 21 bases between. CDR3 size: 16 residues. Here the CDR3 reads CASSLLGQLNGETQYF. The CDR3 DNA sequence: TGTGCCAGCAGTCTTTTGGGACAATTGAATGGGGAGACCCAGTACTTC.

In its sample, this clonotype was seen a few times. This chain links TRBV25-1 with TRBJ1-1, with 7 bases matching TRBD1. V gave up 4 bases and J gave up 0 bases; unmatched junction bases: 2. Germline V CDR1 and CDR2: MGHDK, SYGVNS. CDR3 length: 14 residues. The CDR3 spells CASSVTGMNTEAFF. CDR3 DNA sequence: TGTGCCAGCAGTGTGACAGGGATGAACACTGAAGCTTTCTTT.

The chain couples TRBV9 to TRBJ2-3; TRBD2 might be the D (6 bases). The CDR3 length is 16 residues. Trimming took 4 bases from V and 0 from J, leaving 15 bases between them. The germline V gene has CDR1 SGDLS and CDR2 YYNGEE. The CDR3 spells CASSSKRAVSTDTQYF. DNA for the CDR3: TGTGCCAGCAGCTCAAAGCGGGCAGTAAGCACAGATACGCAGTATTTT.

Only a few counts were recorded for this clonotype. This sequence joins TRBV7-2 and TRBJ2-2; 13 bases line up with TRBD2. V was clipped by 3 bases and J by 3 bases; unmatched bases: 1. This CDR3 contains 16 residues. Germline assignment: CDR1 SGHTA and CDR2 FQGNSA. CDR3 DNA: TGTGCCAGCAGCTTGGGACTAGCGGGGCACACCGGGGAGCTGTTTTTT. Translation: CASSLGLAGHTGELFF.

In its sample, this clonotype was seen a few times. V gene TRBV4-3 combines with J gene TRBJ1-3; the D is unclear. V was shortened by 1 base and J by 0 bases, with 4 bases between the two germline ends. This CDR3 comprises 14 residues. In germline, CDR1 is LGHNA, CDR2 YSLEER. As DNA, the CDR3 is TGCGCCAGCAGCCAAGGGATCTCTGGAAACACCATATATTTT. This sequence encodes CASSQGISGNTIYF.

This clonotype was recorded many times. V is TRBV7-2 and J is TRBJ2-4; 7 bases agree with TRBD2. Germline lookup yields CDR1 SGHTA and CDR2 FQGNSA. This CDR3 contains 14 residues. The ends lost 1 base at V and 5 bases at J; junction bases unmatched: 2. CDR3 DNA sequence: TGTGCCAGCAGCTTAGGGGGGGGACAAAACATTCAGTACTTC. It specifies CASSLGGGQNIQYF. Full variable domain (outside the CDR3, taken from reference TRBV7-2 and TRBJ2-4): GAGVSQSPSNKVTEKGKDVELRCDPISGHTALYWYRQSLGQGLEFLIYFQGNSAPDKSGLPSDRFSAERTGGSVSTLTIQRTQQEDSAVYLCASSLGGGQNIQYFGAGTRLSVL.

Only a few counts were recorded for this clonotype. This chain links TRBV6-5 with TRBJ1-5; no definite D call. Germline V gene lookup returns CDR1 MNHEY and CDR2 SVGAGI. The V end lost 6 bases, the J end lost 9 bases, and 12 bases lay between the germline ends. There are 12 residues in the CDR3. The CDR3 here is CASSSIRGPQHF. For the CDR3, the DNA is TGTGCCAGCAGCTCCATACGGGGGCCCCAGCATTTT.

The genes are TRBV4-2 and TRBJ2-5; 15 nucleotides match TRBD2. J lost 5 bases, V lost 2 bases, and 6 bases had no gene match. There are 17 residues in the CDR3. Germline CDR1 and CDR2: LGHNA and YNFKEQ. CDR3 loop: CASSQPRTSGGEETQYF. The DNA of the CDR3 is TGTGCCAGCAGCCAACCCCGGACTAGCGGGGGGGAGGAGACCCAGTACTTC.

In this sample, this clonotype turned up a few times. This chain links TRBV5-4 with TRBJ1-2, with 10 bases aligning to TRBD1. Germline V gene sequence: CDR1 SGHNT, CDR2 YYREEE (reference sequence). V lost 2 bases and J lost 8; bases outside the gene matches: 9. The CDR3 covers 15 residues. The CDR3 here is CASSFSFLDRGGYTF. The CDR3 DNA is TGTGCCAGCAGCTTTAGTTTTCTGGACAGGGGGGGCTACACCTTC.

This clonotype was counted many times. The chain has TRBV5-1 and TRBJ2-1; 8 positions agree with TRBD2. Germline V lookup: CDR1 SGHRS, CDR2 YFSETQ. The V segment lost 5 bases and the J segment 1 base; nucleotides outside the gene matches: 8. This CDR3 spans 16 amino acids. The CDR3 protein is CASSPGGGRSYNEQFF. CDR3 nucleotides: TGCGCCAGCAGTCCGGGAGGGGGAAGATCCTACAATGAGCAGTTCTTC.

This clonotype was detected a few times. The chain links TRBV12-3 or TRBV12-4 to TRBJ2-2; 8 positions agree with TRBD2. The CDR3 consists of 15 residues. The trim removed 3 bases at V and 4 bases at J, leaving 4 bases unmatched. CDR3 in amino acids: CASSFSSGGTGELFF. The CDR3 nucleotides read TGTGCCAGCAGTTTCTCCAGCGGGGGCACCGGGGAGCTGTTTTTT.

The DNA of the CDR3 is TGCGCCAGCAGCCAATGGGGGGGGAATAACTATGGCTACACCTTC. This codes for CASSQWGGNNYGYTF. This chain joins TRBV4-3 and TRBJ1-2; D perhaps matches TRBD1 (5 bases). The CDR3 has 15 residues. Germline assignment: CDR1 LGHNA and CDR2 YSLEER. Trimming removed 2 bases from V and 1 base from J, with 11 bases in between.

The genes are TRBV6-5 and TRBJ1-6, with a weak D call TRBD1 (5 bases). Germline lookup yields CDR1 MNHEY and CDR2 SVGAGI. The CDR3 runs 17 residues. With 5 bases removed from V and 3 bases from J, the gap between germline ends came to 17 bases. The CDR3 spells CASSTGTPKFYNSPLHF. Written as DNA, the CDR3 is TGTGCCAGCAGTACCGGGACGCCGAAGTTCTATAATTCACCCCTCCACTTT.

The CDR3 DNA follows: TGTGCCAGCACAGGGCATAATTCACCCCTCCACTTT. As protein: CASTGHNSPLHF. The chain joins TRBV2 to TRBJ1-6, with TRBD1 as a possible D gene (5 bases). This CDR3 is 12 amino acids long. The V end lost 7 bases, the J end lost 5 bases, and 6 bases lay between the germline ends. Germline V gives CDR1 SNHLY, CDR2 FYNNEI.

This clonotype showed up just a few times. The rearrangement links TRBV25-1 to TRBJ2-3, with D maybe TRBD1 (6 bases). This CDR3 region has 14 residues. V shed 1 base and J shed 1 base, with 6 bases lying between them. The germline gives CDR1 MGHDK, CDR2 SYGVNS. The chain's CDR3 is CASSESGGTDTQYF. CDR3 coding DNA: TGTGCCAGCAGTGAATCAGGGGGCACAGATACGCAGTATTTT.

The chain carries TRBV5-1 and TRBJ2-5; TRBD2 matches 9 bases. The CDR3 runs 15 residues. Germline CDR1 and CDR2: SGHRS and YFSETQ. V dropped 0 bases and J dropped 3; count of bases not matched to a gene: 3. The CDR3 DNA is TGCGCCAGCAGCTTGGCGGCTAGCGGGGAAGAGACCCAGTACTTC. Its protein is CASSLAASGEETQYF.

Ten or more counts support this clonotype. The CDR3 reads CASSESHERGGEQFF. CDR3 nucleotides: TGTGCCAGCAGTGAATCCCACGAACGGGGGGGTGAGCAGTTCTTC. V gene TRBV25-1 combines with J gene TRBJ2-1; 8 bases agree with TRBD2. The V segment lost 1 base and the J segment 9 bases; nucleotides outside the gene matches: 8. The germline V gene has CDR1 MGHDK and CDR2 SYGVNS. The CDR3 covers 15 residues.

J is TRBJ1-3 and V is TRBV27; 7 bases line up with TRBD1. V trimming: 8 bases; J trimming: 0 bases; junction bases outside the gene matches: 7. The CDR3 is 15 amino acids. The germline gives CDR1 MNHEY, CDR2 SMNVEV (reference sequence). CDR3 in DNA: TGTGCCAGCGCCGGGACAGCGAACTCTGGAAACACCATATATTTT. Residues: CASAGTANSGNTIYF.

The chain combines TRBV6-5 with TRBJ1-1; TRBD1 agrees at 8 bases. The V and J ends lost 2 bases and 10 bases, in that order; junction bases with no gene match: 6. CDR3 length: 13 residues. Germline lookup yields CDR1 MNHEY and CDR2 SVGAGI. Here the CDR3 reads CASSYGQGARAFF. The CDR3 coding sequence is TGTGCCAGCAGTTACGGTCAGGGGGCGAGAGCTTTCTTT.

This chain links TRBV2 with TRBJ2-2; TRBD1 agrees at 7 bases. The CDR3 spans 13 residues. V trimming: 4 bases; J trimming: 7 bases; junction bases outside the gene matches: 3. CDR1 and CDR2 from the germline V gene are SNHLY and FYNNEI. As DNA, the CDR3 is TGTGCCAGCAGTGGACAGGGTGGCGGGGAGCTGTTTTTT. Protein sequence: CASSGQGGGELFF.

The gene calls are TRBV12-3 or TRBV12-4 and TRBJ2-5; TRBD1 agrees at 10 bases. The CDR3 is made up of 16 amino acids. With 2 bases clipped from V and 3 bases from J, the junction kept 6 bases outside the gene matches. CDR3 bases: TGTGCCAGCAGTTTATCCCTGACAGGGGGCGAAGAGACCCAGTACTTC. It is translated as CASSLSLTGGEETQYF.

The chain is built from TRBV5-1 and TRBJ1-1; D unresolved. The CDR3 sequence is 15 residues long. Between the trimmed V and J ends, which lost 5 bases and 2 bases, there was a span of 16 bases. In germline, CDR1 is SGHRS, CDR2 YFSETQ. Here the CDR3 DNA reads TGCGCCAGCAGACAAAGACCGTCGAGTAACACTGAAGCTTTCTTT. Protein product: CASRQRPSSNTEAFF.

The V and J genes are TRBV7-8 and TRBJ1-5; D not certain. In germline, CDR1 is SGHVS, CDR2 FQNEAQ. Deletions cut 1 base from V and 7 bases from J, with 11 bases between. The CDR3 runs 14 residues. CDR3 loop: CASSLERLWQPQHF. CDR3 coding DNA: TGTGCCAGCAGCTTAGAGAGACTCTGGCAGCCCCAGCATTTT.